The clone carrying this TCR beta chain has only a few counts. Healthy Caucasians from Russia aged about 6 to 95 served as donors. It was with a sample-barcoded 5' primer and a J-beta primer mix that a second PCR of roughly 7 to 12 cycles was run. Each cDNA molecule received a tag from a template-switch adaptor that had 12 random nucleotides. TCRdb reanalysed the 5' RACE reads using MiXCR and keeps one entry per CDR3 protein. This table has some 710,000 distinct CDR3 sequences, more than 35% appearing once. The CDR3 sequence is 14 residues long. Trimming removed 3 bases from V and 5 bases from J, with 11 bases in between. This entry is derived from a study of blood T cells in healthy people across ages.

Sequencing was carried out using blood. The V and J genes are TRBV12-3 or TRBV12-4 and TRBJ2-1; tentative D call: TRBD2 (5 bases). The clonotype was recovered from a man older than 75 in good health. In DNA, the CDR3 is TGTGCCAGCAGTTTTTTCCCAGCGGACAATGAGCAGTTCTTC. This gives the protein CASSFFPADNEQFF.